This TCR beta chain is drawn from a study of blood T cell repertoires in COVID-19. Across the study: Donors in the United States, Italy and Spain gave samples during acute or convalescent COVID-19. Sources were T cells, B-cell-depleted T cells, or PBMCs; the material itself was cDNA or gDNA.

Original processing notes: Scientists estimated how many nucleated cells there were by amplifying reference gene primers. Profiling relied on immunoSEQ multiplex PCR, and the TCRdb table lists in-frame clones only, not all of them. D and trimming were read from the DNA, whereas the V and J calls and clone size are those reported in that table. Of 250,000 or so clones in the sample, 70% to 90% were seen once. The CDR3 spans 17 residues. Germline V lookup: CDR1 LNHNV, CDR2 YYDKDF (reference sequence). With 5 bases clipped from V and 2 bases from J, the junction kept 12 bases outside the gene matches. Specimen: peripheral blood. The chain links TRBV15 to TRBJ2-5; 9 bases fit TRBD1. The sequence derives from a man aged 18 to 30 with active or convalescent COVID-19. The CDR3 sequence is CATSRVPPDRGQETQYF. The DNA of the CDR3 is TGTGCCACCAGCCGTGTCCCCCCCGACAGGGGGCAAGAGACCCAGTACTTC.